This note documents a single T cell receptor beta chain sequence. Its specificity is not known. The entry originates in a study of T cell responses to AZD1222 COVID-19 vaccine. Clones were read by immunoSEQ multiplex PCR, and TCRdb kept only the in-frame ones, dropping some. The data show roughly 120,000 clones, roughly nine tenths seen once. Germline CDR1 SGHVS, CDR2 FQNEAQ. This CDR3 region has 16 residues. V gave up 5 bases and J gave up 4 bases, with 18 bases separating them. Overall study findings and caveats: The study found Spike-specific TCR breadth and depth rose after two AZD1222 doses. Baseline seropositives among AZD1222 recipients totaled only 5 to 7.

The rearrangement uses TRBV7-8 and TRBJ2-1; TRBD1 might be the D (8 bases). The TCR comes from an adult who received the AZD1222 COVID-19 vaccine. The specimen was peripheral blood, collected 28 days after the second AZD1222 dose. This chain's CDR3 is CASSLTGGAPYNEQFF. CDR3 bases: TGTGCCAGCAGCCTCACAGGGGGGGCTCCTTACAATGAGCAGTTCTTC.